Following are 24 T cell receptor beta chains from one sample sequenced in a study of regulatory T cells in long-lasting Graves disease. Time point described: newly diagnosed GD, antithyroid drugs for less than 3 months. The TCR library was made from RNA that had been extracted from PBMCs in TRIzol. CDR3-region Arm-PCR and iRepertoire HTBI primers produced the TCR beta libraries. TCRdb re-analysed the multiplex PCR reads in MiXCR, keeping a single row per CDR3 protein. Of roughly 420,000 distinct CDR3 sequences listed, about 16% are singletons. Another study also made use of these data, one on T cells in Graves' hyperthyroidism and ophthalmopathy.

The sequenced sample was peripheral blood mononuclear cells (PBMCs), obtained at new diagnosis, from a patient treated with antithyroid drugs. Receptors were obtained from a woman aged 25 to 39 with Graves disease.

V is TRBV6-9 and J is TRBJ1-1; no clear D gene. Looked up from germline, CDR1 is MNHGY and CDR2 is SVAAGI. V was pared by 3 bases and J by 5 bases, with 10 bases between. The CDR3 sequence is 13 residues long. Here the CDR3 reads CASSYLQETEAFF. In DNA form, the CDR3 reads TGTGCCAGCAGTTACCTTCAGGAGACTGAAGCTTTCTTT.

This clonotype occurred a few times. This likely traces to a read error, being one base from a far larger clone. The chain has TRBV28 and TRBJ2-1, with TRBD2 as a possible D gene (6 bases). The J call may not be correct, given that the DNA end is closer to TRBJ2-5. The CDR3 sequence is 14 residues long. Germline V lookup: CDR1 MDHEN, CDR2 SYDVKM. Written as DNA, the CDR3 is TGTGCCAGCAGTTTGTGGGCTAGCGAGCAGACCCAGTACTTC. Translation: CASSLWASEQTQYF.

Points on this clonotype: One end of the junction varies from germline; a read error may be responsible. The chain carries TRBV28 and TRBJ2-5, with TRBD1 identical over 11 bases. CDR1 MDHEN and CDR2 SYDVKM come from the germline V gene. The CDR3 is 14 amino acids. Here the CDR3 DNA reads TGTGCCAGCAGTTTGGGACAGGGGGTCGAGACCCGGTACTTC. It encodes CASSLGQGVETRYF.

The table lists this clonotype with many counts. The V call is TRBV28, the J call TRBJ2-5, with TRBD2 as a possible D gene (6 bases). The CDR3 totals 14 residues. Germline V gene sequence: CDR1 MDHEN, CDR2 SYDVKM. Trimming stripped 0 bases from V and 5 bases from J, with 10 bases between. CDR3 in DNA: TGTGCCAGCAGTTTATGGGGGGGTTACGAGACCCAGTACTTC. It codes for CASSLWGGYETQYF. Filled out from reference TRBV28 and TRBJ2-5, the complete variable domain reads DVKVTQSSRYLVKRTGEKVFLECVQDMDHENMFWYRQDPGLGLRLIYFSYDVKMKEKGDIPEGYSVSREKKERFSLILESASTNQTSMYLCASSLWGGYETQYFGPGTRLLVL.

This clonotype was detected many times. The chain combines TRBV12-3 or TRBV12-4 with TRBJ2-7; D is unresolved. Trimming shortened V by 1 base and J by 2 bases, and 9 bases separated the two germline ends. This CDR3 is 14 amino acids long. As DNA, the CDR3 is TGTGCCAGCAGTTTAGGAGGTGCTCCCTACGAGCAGTACTTC. Translating gives CASSLGGAPYEQYF.

This clonotype was recorded at least ten times. A read error may produce the germline difference seen at one junction end. CDR3 region: CASSLVKGYNEQFF. The CDR3 DNA reads as TGTGCCAGCAGCTTAGTTAAAGGGTACAATGAGCAGTTCTTC. The V call is TRBV5-1, the J call TRBJ2-1; D unresolved. There are 14 residues in the CDR3. The germline V gene has CDR1 SGHRS and CDR2 YFSETQ.

Regarding this clonotype: A much bigger clone sits one base away, suggesting this may be a read error. The chain joins TRBV11-2 to TRBJ2-7; D may be TRBD1 (6 bases). CDR1 and CDR2 from the germline V gene are SGHAT and FQNNGV. The CDR3 spans 14 residues. V lost 5 bases, J lost 2 bases, and 13 bases lay in between. CDR3 bases: TGTGCCAGCAGCCCCAGGGGAGTGACCTACGAGCAGTACTTC. Its protein is CASSPRGVTYEQYF. Full variable domain (rest looked up from reference TRBV11-2 and TRBJ2-7): EAGVAQSPRYKIIEKRQSVAFWCNPISGHATLYWYQQILGQGPKLLIQFQNNGVVDDSQLPKDRFSAERLKGVDSTLKIQPAKLEDSAVYLCASSPRGVTYEQYFGPGTRLTVT.

This clonotype was picked up a small number of times. The chain combines TRBV28 with TRBJ2-1; no clear D. V lost 6 bases, J lost 10 bases, and 7 bases lay in between. Germline V gene sequence: CDR1 MDHEN, CDR2 SYDVKM. CDR3 length: 10 residues. The CDR3 DNA is TGTGCCAGCAGCTCCGAAGAGCAGTTCTTC. This codes for CASSSEEQFF.

This clonotype was found many times. The chain is built from TRBV12-3 or TRBV12-4 and TRBJ1-5; 8 nucleotides line up with TRBD1. Trimming removed 6 bases from V and 5 bases from J; junction bases left unmatched: 9. The CDR3 totals 15 residues. CDR3 amino acids: CASSQTPGGYQPQHF. Here the CDR3 DNA reads TGTGCCAGCAGCCAAACCCCAGGGGGCTATCAGCCCCAGCATTTT.

Many counts were recorded for this clonotype. The rearrangement joins TRBV27 to TRBJ2-1, with TRBD2 as a possible D gene (5 bases). The V end was cut by 2 bases, the J end by 3 bases, with 11 bases between. The CDR3 sequence is 15 residues long. Germline loops: CDR1 MNHEY, CDR2 SMNVEV (reference sequence). CDR3 DNA: TGTGCCAGCAGTTTACGGCACGGGGTCTACAATGAGCAGTTCTTC. Its protein is CASSLRHGVYNEQFF.

This clonotype was recorded once. This chain uses TRBV6-1 with TRBJ2-1; TRBD2 matches 9 bases. The CDR3 totals 15 residues. The junction had 10 bases not matched to a gene; V was cut back by 7 bases and J by 6 bases. In germline, CDR1 is MNHNS, CDR2 SASEGT. CDR3 sequence reads: CASKMGREGLNEQFF. CDR3 nucleotide sequence: TGTGCCAGCAAGATGGGGCGGGAGGGCCTCAATGAGCAGTTCTTC.

In its sample, this clonotype was seen many times. The chain recombines TRBV4-1 with TRBJ2-7, with TRBD2 identical over 7 bases. The CDR3 has 16 residues. Unmatched junction bases numbered 9, after V lost 3 bases and J lost 1 base. CDR1 is MGHRA, CDR2 YSYEKL, per germline. The CDR3 loop reads CASSHAAAGKSYEQYF. As DNA, the CDR3 is TGCGCCAGCAGCCATGCTGCAGCGGGGAAATCCTACGAGCAGTACTTC.

The rearrangement uses TRBV29-1 and TRBJ2-1; possibly TRBD2 for D (6 bases). V dropped 6 bases and J dropped 9 bases, with 21 bases sitting between them. The CDR3 is 14 residues long. In germline, CDR1 is SQVTM, CDR2 ANQGSEA. The CDR3 bases are TGCAGCGTGGACCGGGACTTTGATCGATTTGAGCAGTTCTTC. Translating gives CSVDRDFDRFEQFF.

In its sample, this clonotype was seen many times. The chain has TRBV6-1 and TRBJ2-6; no firm D call. The CDR3 contains 15 residues. Germline loops: CDR1 MNHNS, CDR2 SASEGT. Trimming took off 2 bases at V and 2 bases at J, with 7 bases between the two ends. In DNA, the CDR3 is TGTGCCAGCAGTGAATCGGAAGCTGGGGCCAACGTCCTGACTTTC. This encodes CASSESEAGANVLTF.

The table lists this clonotype with a few counts. The chain couples TRBV20-1 to TRBJ1-1; D not certain. Germline CDR1 DFQATT, CDR2 SNEGSKA (reference sequence). V was shortened by 4 bases and J by 4 bases, with 7 bases between the two germline ends. The CDR3 totals 11 residues. The DNA of the CDR3 is TGCAGTGCTACCTGGACCACTGAAGCTTTCTTT. Amino acid sequence: CSATWTTEAFF.

Many counts were recorded for this clonotype. This chain joins TRBV28 and TRBJ2-1, with TRBD2 matching over 12 bases. Germline V gene lookup returns CDR1 MDHEN and CDR2 SYDVKM. The CDR3 is made up of 15 amino acids. The J segment lost 4 bases and the V segment lost 6 bases, leaving 4 bases of the junction unmatched. The CDR3 nucleotides are TGTGCCAGCAGAAAGGGACTAGCGGGTTACAATGAGCAGTTCTTC. Its translation: CASRKGLAGYNEQFF.

The table lists this clonotype with many counts. The chain links TRBV6-5 to TRBJ2-7; 7 nucleotides align to TRBD2. In germline, CDR1 is MNHEY, CDR2 SVGAGI. V was pared by 4 bases and J by 3 bases, with 9 bases of the junction left unmatched. The CDR3 has 15 amino acids. This chain's CDR3 is CASSFSGRGIYEQYF. CDR3 DNA: TGTGCCAGCAGTTTTAGTGGGAGGGGAATCTACGAGCAGTACTTC.

This clonotype was seen many times. The chain has TRBV5-1 and TRBJ1-2, with D maybe TRBD1 (5 bases). This CDR3 is built from 17 residues. The V and J ends lost 3 bases and 4 bases respectively, with 22 bases between them. The germline V gene has CDR1 SGHRS and CDR2 YFSETQ. The CDR3 DNA sequence: TGCGCCAGCAGCTCAACACCCTTTGTAGGGGTCTCCTATGGCTACACCTTC. It translates to CASSSTPFVGVSYGYTF.

The genes are TRBV19 and TRBJ1-5, with 8 positions matching TRBD1. Germline V CDR1 and CDR2: LNHDA, SQIVND (reference sequence). This CDR3 is 15 amino acids long. Losses at the gene ends were 2 bases for V and 6 bases for J; bases not matched to a gene: 6. Written as DNA, the CDR3 is TGTGCCAGTAGTATAAGGCAGGGGGCATTTCAGCCCCAGCATTTT. Translation gives CASSIRQGAFQPQHF.

This clonotype was observed at least ten times. The chain recombines TRBV7-2 with TRBJ2-5; 14 bases fit TRBD2. Germline V CDR1 and CDR2: SGHTA, FQGNSA. V was pared by 1 base and J by 4 bases, with 11 bases of the junction left unmatched. The CDR3 runs to 19 residues. CDR3 DNA sequence: TGTGCCAGCAGCTTAGACCCTAGCGGACTAGCGGGAGGTTCAGAGACCCAGTACTTC. Amino acid sequence: CASSLDPSGLAGGSETQYF.

This clonotype occurred a few times. The rearrangement uses TRBV28 and TRBJ1-6; D perhaps matches TRBD1 (5 bases). CDR1 and CDR2 from the germline V gene are MDHEN and SYDVKM. CDR3 length: 17 residues. Trimming left V 3 bases short and J 9 bases short, with 21 bases between. In DNA form, the CDR3 reads TGTGCCAGCAGTTTGCCGGGGACCAGGGTAGAGGGTTCACCCCTCCACTTT. It specifies CASSLPGTRVEGSPLHF. Supplemented by reference TRBV28 and TRBJ1-6, the full variable domain reads DVKVTQSSRYLVKRTGEKVFLECVQDMDHENMFWYRQDPGLGLRLIYFSYDVKMKEKGDIPEGYSVSREKKERFSLILESASTNQTSMYLCASSLPGTRVEGSPLHFGNGTRLTVT.

V is TRBV14 and J is TRBJ2-2, with a possible D match to TRBD1 (6 bases). The CDR3 runs to 15 residues. Germline values: CDR1 SGHDN, CDR2 FVKESK. V lost 2 bases and J 3 bases, leaving 10 bases between the germline ends. CDR3 amino acids: CASSQTGRDTGELFF. The DNA of the CDR3 is TGTGCCAGCAGCCAAACAGGGCGTGACACCGGGGAGCTGTTTTTT.

This clonotype was seen ten or more times. The chain carries TRBV20-1 and TRBJ2-5, with TRBD2 matching 11 bases. Germline V gives CDR1 DFQATT, CDR2 SNEGSKA (reference sequence). V was clipped by 2 bases and J by 4 bases; unmatched bases: 9. The CDR3 runs to 16 residues. This CDR3 reads CSARTPGTSGIETQYF. In nucleotides, the CDR3 is TGCAGTGCTAGAACTCCCGGGACTAGCGGAATAGAGACCCAGTACTTC.

This clonotype was seen ten or more times. The chain has TRBV30 and TRBJ1-1; a weak D match, TRBD1 (5 bases). Trimming took 4 bases from V and 3 from J, leaving 9 bases between them. This CDR3 contains 12 residues. Germline CDR1 reads GTSNPN; CDR2 reads SVGIG (reference sequence). The CDR3 spells CAWKGDDTEAFF. CDR3 sequence (DNA): TGTGCCTGGAAAGGGGATGACACTGAAGCTTTCTTT.